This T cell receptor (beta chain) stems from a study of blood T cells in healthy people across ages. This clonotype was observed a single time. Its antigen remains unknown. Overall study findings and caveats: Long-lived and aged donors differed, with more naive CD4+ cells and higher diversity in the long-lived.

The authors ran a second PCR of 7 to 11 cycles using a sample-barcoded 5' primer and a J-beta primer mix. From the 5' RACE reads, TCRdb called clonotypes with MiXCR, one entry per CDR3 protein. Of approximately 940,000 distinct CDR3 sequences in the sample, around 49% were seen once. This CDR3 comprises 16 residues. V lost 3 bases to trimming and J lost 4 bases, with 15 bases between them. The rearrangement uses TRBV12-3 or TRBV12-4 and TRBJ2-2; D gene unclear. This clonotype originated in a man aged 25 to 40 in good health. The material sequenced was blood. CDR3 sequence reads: CASSFYSRPGTGELFF. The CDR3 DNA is TGTGCCAGCAGTTTTTATTCCCGTCCGGGCACCGGGGAGCTGTTTTTT.